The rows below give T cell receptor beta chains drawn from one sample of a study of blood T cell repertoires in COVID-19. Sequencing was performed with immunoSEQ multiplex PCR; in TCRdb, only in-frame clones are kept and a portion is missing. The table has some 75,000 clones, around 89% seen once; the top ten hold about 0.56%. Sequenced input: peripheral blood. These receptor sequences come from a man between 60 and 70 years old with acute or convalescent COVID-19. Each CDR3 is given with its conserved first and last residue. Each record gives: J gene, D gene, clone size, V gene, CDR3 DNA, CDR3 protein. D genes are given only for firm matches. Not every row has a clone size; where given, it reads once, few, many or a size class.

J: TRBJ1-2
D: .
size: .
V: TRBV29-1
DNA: TGCAGCGTTGAGGCCAGGGATAACTATGGCTACACCTTC
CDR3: CSVEARDNYGYTF

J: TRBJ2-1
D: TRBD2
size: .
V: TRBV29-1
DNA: TGCAGCGTTGGTGAGCGGGGGAGCTCCTACAATGAGCAGTTCTTC
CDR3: CSVGERGSSYNEQFF

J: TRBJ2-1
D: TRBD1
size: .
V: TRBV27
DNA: TGTGCCAGCAGTTTGGACAGGTCGTCCTACAATGAGCAGTTCTTC
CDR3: CASSLDRSSYNEQFF

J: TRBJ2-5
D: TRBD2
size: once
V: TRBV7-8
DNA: TGTGCCAGCAGCTTAGTGACTAGCGGGAGTTTTCTAGAGACCCAGTACTTC
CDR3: CASSLVTSGSFLETQYF

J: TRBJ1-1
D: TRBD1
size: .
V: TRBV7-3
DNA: TGTGCCAGCAGTATAAATCCGGACAGGAAGAACACTGAAGCTTTCTTT
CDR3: CASSINPDRKNTEAFF

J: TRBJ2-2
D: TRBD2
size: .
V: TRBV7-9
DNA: TGTGCCAGCAGCTTGCGGGAGGCGACCGGGGAGCTGTTTTTT
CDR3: CASSLREATGELFF

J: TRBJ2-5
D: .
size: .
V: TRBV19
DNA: TGTGCCAGTAGTATAGAGGGGTTGGGCAGGGGAATGGAGACCCAGTACTTC
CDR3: CASSIEGLGRGMETQYF

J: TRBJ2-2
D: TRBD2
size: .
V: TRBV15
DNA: TGTGCCACCAGCCGAGGGCGACTAGCGGCGAATTACACCGGGGAGCTGTTTTTT
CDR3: CATSRGRLAANYTGELFF

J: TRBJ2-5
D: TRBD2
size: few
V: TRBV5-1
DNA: TGCGCCAGCAGCTTGAGACTAGCGGGAGAAGAGACCCAGTACTTC
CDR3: CASSLRLAGEETQYF

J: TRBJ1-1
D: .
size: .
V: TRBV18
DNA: TGTGCCAGCTCACCGCGGCAGGGTATGGACACTGAAGCTTTCTTT
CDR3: CASSPRQGMDTEAFF

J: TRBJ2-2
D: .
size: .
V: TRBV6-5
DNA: TGTGCCAGCGGCTCGGGGACCGGGGAGCTGTTTTTT
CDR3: CASGSGTGELFF

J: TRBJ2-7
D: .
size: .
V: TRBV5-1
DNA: TGCGCCAGCAGCTTTCGGCAGGGCTACGAGCAGTACTTC
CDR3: CASSFRQGYEQYF

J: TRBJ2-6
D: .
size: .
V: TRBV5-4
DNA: TGTGCCAGCAGCTTCACACTAGGCCCCAGGAACTCTGGGGCCAACGTCCTGACTTTC
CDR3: CASSFTLGPRNSGANVLTF

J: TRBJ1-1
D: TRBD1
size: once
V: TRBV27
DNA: TGTGCCAGCAGGCGTCCACAGGGGGGAACCACTGAAGCTTTCTTT
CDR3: CASRRPQGGTTEAFF

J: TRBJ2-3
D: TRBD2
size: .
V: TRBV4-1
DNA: TGCGCCAGCAGCCAACTTAGCGGGAGATTGACAGATACGCAGTATTTT
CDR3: CASSQLSGRLTDTQYF

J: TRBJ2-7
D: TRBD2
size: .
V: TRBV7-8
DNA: TGTGCCAGCAGCAATAGAGGGCGGGAGGGCCCCGAGCAGTACTTC
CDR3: CASSNRGREGPEQYF

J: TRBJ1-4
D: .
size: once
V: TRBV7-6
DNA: TGTGCCAGCAGCTTAAGTCGCAGTTCTAATGAAAAACTGTTTTTT
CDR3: CASSLSRSSNEKLFF

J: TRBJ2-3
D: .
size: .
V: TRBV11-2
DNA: TGTGCCAGCAGCTTAGCAGGGCCAGATACGCAGTATTTT
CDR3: CASSLAGPDTQYF

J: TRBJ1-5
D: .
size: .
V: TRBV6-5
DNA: TGTGCCAGCAGCGGACAAATTAGCAATCAGCCCCAGCATTTT
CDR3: CASSGQISNQPQHF

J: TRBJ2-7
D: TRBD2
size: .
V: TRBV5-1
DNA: TGCGCCAGCAGCTTCTCTTTAGCGGGCTCCCCCTTTACCTACGAGCAGTACTTC
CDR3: CASSFSLAGSPFTYEQYF

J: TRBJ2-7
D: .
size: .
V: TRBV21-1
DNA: TGTGCCAGCAGCAAAGCATCCGCACAGGTTAGCTCCTACGAGCAGTACTTC
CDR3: CASSKASAQVSSYEQYF

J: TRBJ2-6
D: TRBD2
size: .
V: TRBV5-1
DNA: TGCGCCAGCAGCCCTATACTAGCGGGAGAGGGGACTGGGGCCAACGTCCTGACTTTC
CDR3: CASSPILAGEGTGANVLTF

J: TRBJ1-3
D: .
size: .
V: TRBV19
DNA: TGTGCCAGTAGTATGAGAGGGTCTGGAAACACCATATATTTT
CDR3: CASSMRGSGNTIYF

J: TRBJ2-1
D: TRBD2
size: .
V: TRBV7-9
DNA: TGTGCCAGCAGCCTTTCCGGACTAGCGGGGGGCAAGGATGAGCAGTTCTTC
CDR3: CASSLSGLAGGKDEQFF

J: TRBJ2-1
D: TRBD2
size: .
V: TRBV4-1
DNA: TGCGCCAGCAGCCAAGATGTCATTAGCGGGAGATCGATCGATGAGCAGTTCTTC
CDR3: CASSQDVISGRSIDEQFF

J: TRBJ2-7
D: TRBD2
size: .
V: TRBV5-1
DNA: TGCGCCAGCAGCGGGGGACTAGGTGGCGGCGAGCAGTACTTC
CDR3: CASSGGLGGGEQYF

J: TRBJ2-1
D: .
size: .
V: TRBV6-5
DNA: TGTGCCAGCAGTTACTCGAAAACATCCTACAATGAGCAGTTCTTC
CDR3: CASSYSKTSYNEQFF